A single sample gave rise to the 17 T cell receptor beta chains below, sequenced in a study of siplizumab effects on memory and regulatory T cells (dated by TCRdb to the late 2010s). Library preparation employed the immunoSEQ multiplex PCR assay. Here the immuneACCESS table is served through TCRdb, limited to in-frame sequences with V and J called. Missing clones are a known gap in these copies; in checked studies unresolved V genes cover under half, and the rest lacks a known reason. This sample comprises about 85,000 clones, just under 95% of them detected only once. Approximately 18% of the sample is in the top ten clones. The sequenced material came from CD8+ T cells sorted from blood. These receptor sequences come from a human donor in good health.

The chain carries TRBV30 and TRBJ2-1, with D perhaps TRBD1 or TRBD2 (5 bases each). The CDR3 is made up of 14 amino acids. The germline gives CDR1 GTSNPN, CDR2 SVGIG (reference sequence). The V end was cut by 2 bases, the J end by 7 bases, with 15 bases between. CDR3 sequence reads: CAWSRGVGSNEQFF. CDR3 bases: TGTGCCTGGAGTAGGGGAGTAGGGAGTAATGAGCAGTTCTTC.

In DNA, the CDR3 is TGTGCCAGCAGCTTAGGAGACAGGGGTCGATCCTACGAGCAGTACTTC. Amino acid sequence: CASSLGDRGRSYEQYF. The chain combines TRBV7-2 with TRBJ2-7; the match to TRBD1 covers 8 bases. This CDR3 has 16 amino acids. Germline CDR1 SGHTA, CDR2 FQGNSA. The junction had 6 bases not matched to a gene; V was cut back by 1 base and J by 1 base.

This clone was seen only once. V and J are TRBV18 and TRBJ2-7; TRBD2 matches 10 bases. This CDR3 is 18 amino acids long. CDR1 and CDR2 from the germline V gene are KGHSH and LQKENI. Trimming took 2 bases from V and 2 from J; bases not matched to a gene: 12. As DNA, the CDR3 is TGTGCCAGCTCACCAAACAGGGGGGGGACTAGCGTCCCCTACGAGCAGTACTTC. It specifies CASSPNRGGTSVPYEQYF.

A few counts support this clone. This rearrangement joins TRBV18 to TRBJ1-1; D is undetermined. The CDR3 consists of 12 residues. Germline CDR1 KGHSH, CDR2 LQKENI. Between the trimmed V and J ends, which lost 2 bases and 6 bases, there was a span of 7 bases. The CDR3 nucleotides are TGTGCCAGCTCACCAGTGGGGTCTGAAGCTTTCTTT. Residues: CASSPVGSEAFF.

The chain links TRBV11-1 to TRBJ2-1; D ambiguous. The germline gives CDR1 SGHAT, CDR2 FQDESV (reference sequence). Trimming cost V 1 base and J 0 bases, with 1 base left between them. This CDR3 is 13 amino acids long. CDR3 residues: CASSLGSYNEQFF. For the CDR3, the DNA is TGTGCCAGCAGCTTAGGCTCCTACAATGAGCAGTTCTTC.

V is TRBV11-2 and J is TRBJ2-4, with D maybe TRBD2 (5 bases). With 2 bases removed from V and 6 bases from J, the gap between germline ends came to 14 bases. CDR1 is SGHAT, CDR2 FQNNGV, per germline. The CDR3 spans 15 residues. The CDR3 bases are TGTGCCAGCAGCTTAAACGTGGGAGCGGTAAACATTCAGTACTTC. Protein product: CASSLNVGAVNIQYF.

The chain employs TRBV10-3 and TRBJ1-1; D unresolved. Germline lookup yields CDR1 ENHRY and CDR2 SYGVKD. The germline V and J ends were trimmed by 0 bases and 6 bases, with 11 bases remaining between them. This CDR3 contains 14 residues. The chain's CDR3 is CAISESVRAPEAFF. The DNA for the CDR3 is TGTGCCATCAGTGAGTCAGTGAGGGCCCCTGAAGCTTTCTTT.

This sequence joins TRBV27 and TRBJ2-7, with D perhaps matching TRBD1 (5 bases). Germline V CDR1 and CDR2: MNHEY, SMNVEV (reference sequence). The germline V and J ends were trimmed by 6 bases and 2 bases, with 14 bases remaining between them. The CDR3 loop spans 14 amino acids. CDR3 protein: CASSHQGFAYEQYF. Here the CDR3 DNA reads TGTGCCAGCAGCCACCAGGGCTTTGCCTACGAGCAGTACTTC.

This clone was observed once. The CDR3 DNA follows: TGTGCCTGGGCTACAGGGTACTATGGCTACACCTTC. Translating gives CAWATGYYGYTF. The chain has TRBV30 and TRBJ1-2; TRBD1 is a possible D gene (6 bases). Per the germline V gene, CDR1 is GTSNPN and CDR2 is SVGIG (reference sequence). The V gene lost 5 bases and the J gene lost 3 bases, with 10 bases spanning the gap. The CDR3 consists of 12 residues. Using reference TRBV30 and TRBJ1-2 for the parts outside the CDR3, the full variable domain is SQTIHQWPATLVQPVGSPLSLECTVEGTSNPNLYWYRQAAGRGLQLLFYSVGIGQISSEVPQNLSASRPQDRQFILSSKKLLLSDSGFYLCAWATGYYGYTFGSGTRLTVV.

The gene calls are TRBV27 and TRBJ2-3, with D tentatively TRBD2 (5 bases). Germline V CDR1 and CDR2: MNHEY, SMNVEV (reference sequence). The V end was cut by 3 bases, the J end by 0 bases, with 7 bases between. The CDR3 covers 14 residues. The CDR3 sequence is CASSLAGSTDTQYF. The CDR3 bases are TGTGCCAGCAGTTTGGCGGGTAGCACAGATACGCAGTATTTT.

This chain uses TRBV9 with TRBJ1-1; D not certain. This CDR3 contains 15 residues. Germline CDR1 is SGDLS and CDR2 is YYNGEE. V was cut by 0 bases and J by 5 bases, with 14 bases left in between. CDR3 DNA: TGTGCCAGCAGCGTAGTAGGTGGCGGGAGGACTGAAGCTTTCTTT. Its protein product is CASSVVGGGRTEAFF.

This chain joins TRBV7-8 and TRBJ2-1; D unresolved. Germline V gene lookup returns CDR1 SGHVS and CDR2 FQNEAQ. CDR3 length: 14 amino acids. Trimming pared 1 base from V and 5 bases from J, leaving 9 bases between. The CDR3 loop is CASSLVIGDNEQFF. CDR3 nucleotide sequence: TGTGCCAGCAGCTTAGTCATAGGCGACAATGAGCAGTTCTTC.

This sequence joins TRBV18 and TRBJ1-5; no definite D call. This CDR3 is built from 15 residues. Germline CDR1 is KGHSH and CDR2 is LQKENI. Trimming removed 4 bases from V and 0 bases from J, with 10 bases in between. This CDR3 is CASSRADYSNQPQHF. The DNA of the CDR3 is TGTGCCAGCTCACGCGCCGACTATAGCAATCAGCCCCAGCATTTT.

The CDR3: CASSYRWTGGLNTGELFF. The CDR3, as DNA: TGTGCCAGCAGTTATAGGTGGACAGGGGGCTTAAATACCGGGGAGCTGTTTTTT. The chain employs TRBV6-9 and TRBJ2-2; 11 bases align to TRBD1. The CDR3 covers 18 residues. Trimming removed 2 bases from V and 5 bases from J; junction bases left unmatched: 10. Germline values: CDR1 MNHGY, CDR2 SVAAGI.

The chain employs TRBV6-5 and TRBJ1-5, with unresolved D. The CDR3 length is 14 residues. Germline V CDR1 and CDR2: MNHEY, SVGAGI. V dropped 3 bases and J dropped 4 bases, with 10 bases sitting between them. CDR3 bases: TGTGCCAGCAGTTATAGCGTCATTAATCAGCCCCAGCATTTT. Its translation is CASSYSVINQPQHF.

This rearrangement joins TRBV11-2 to TRBJ2-5; 11 positions match TRBD1. The J call is uncertain, as TRBJ2-7 better fits the DNA end. The length of the CDR3 is 16 residues. From germline, CDR1 is SGHAT and CDR2 FQNNGV. CDR3 sequence (DNA): TGTGCCAGCAGCACGGGACAGGGGGGAAGGGTATACGAGCAGTACTTC. It encodes CASSTGQGGRVYEQYF.

In this sample, this clone turned up a few times. J is TRBJ2-1 and V is TRBV4-2; 7 bases align to TRBD1. Unmatched junction bases numbered 6, after V lost 1 base and J lost 3 bases. The CDR3 is 16 amino acids. The germline CDR1 and CDR2 sequences are LGHNA and YNFKEQ. This CDR3 reads CASSQVRGQLYNEQFF. The CDR3 bases are TGTGCCAGCAGCCAAGTCCGGGGACAGCTCTACAATGAGCAGTTCTTC.